This TCR beta chain comes out of a study of blood T cell repertoires in COVID-19. Per the germline V gene, CDR1 is MNHEY and CDR2 is SMNVEV (reference sequence). This CDR3 has 13 amino acids. Trimming pared 8 bases from V and 0 bases from J, leaving 11 bases between. Libraries were prepared by immunoSEQ multiplex PCR; TCRdb keeps only in-frame clonotypes and omits some of them. The sample has about 160,000 clones, approximately 90% seen once. The source material was peripheral blood. This receptor was taken from a man under 40 with COVID-19, enrolled during active disease. The rearrangement uses TRBV27 and TRBJ2-7, with a possible D match to TRBD1 (6 bases). The CDR3 DNA reads as TGTGCCAGCTGGAAGGACAGCTCCTACGAGCAGTACTTC. Amino acid sequence: CASWKDSSYEQYF.